This T cell receptor (beta chain) was obtained from a study of beta chain features in type 1 diabetes. Study results and limitations: All four CD4+ subsets of Type 1 diabetes patients contained TCRB CDR3s that were moderately but significantly shorter. The naive, central memory and Treg TCRB repertoires looked more alike in patients than they did in healthy donors. Type 1 diabetes patients showed fewer insertions and more deletions at VDJ junctions.

Each of the CD4+ naive, central memory, regulatory and stem cell-like memory populations was sorted via CD45RO/CCR7/CD25/CD127/CD95/CD27. This CDR3 has 17 residues. V gave up 3 bases and J gave up 2 bases; unmatched junction bases: 8. CDR1 SGHTS and CDR2 YDEGEE come from the germline V gene. With respect to this clone: As yet, its antigen is unknown.

The whole isolated RNA underwent reverse transcription, so sequencing captured expressed TCRB transcripts. Sequenced naive, central memory and regulatory T cell samples produced an average of about 3.57 million reads. Sequenced by immunoSEQ multiplex PCR; TCRdb stores in-frame clones only, minus some. The profile shows about 68,000 clones, 45% to 50% of them singletons. Specimen: central memory CD4+ T cells from blood. The V and J genes are TRBV5-8 and TRBJ2-3; 11 nucleotides align to TRBD2. This receptor was obtained from a man aged 30 to 45 with type 1 diabetes. CDR3 residues: CASSSSGRLLNTDTQYF. CDR3 nucleotide sequence: TGTGCCAGCAGCTCTAGCGGGAGGCTCTTGAACACAGATACGCAGTATTTT.